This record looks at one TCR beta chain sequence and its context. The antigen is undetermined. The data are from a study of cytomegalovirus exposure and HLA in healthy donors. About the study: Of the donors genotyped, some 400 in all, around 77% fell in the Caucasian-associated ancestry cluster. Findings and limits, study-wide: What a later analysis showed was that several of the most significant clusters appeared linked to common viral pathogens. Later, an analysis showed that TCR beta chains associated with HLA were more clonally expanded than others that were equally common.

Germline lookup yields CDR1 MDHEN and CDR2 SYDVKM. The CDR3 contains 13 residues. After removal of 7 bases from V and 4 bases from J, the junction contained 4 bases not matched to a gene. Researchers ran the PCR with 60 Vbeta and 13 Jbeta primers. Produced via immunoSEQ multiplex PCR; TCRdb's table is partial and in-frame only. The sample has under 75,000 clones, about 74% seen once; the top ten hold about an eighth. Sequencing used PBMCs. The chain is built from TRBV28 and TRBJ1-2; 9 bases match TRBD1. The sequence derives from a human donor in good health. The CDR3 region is CASNLDRGYGYTF. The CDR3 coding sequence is TGTGCCAGCAATTTGGACAGGGGCTATGGCTACACCTTC.